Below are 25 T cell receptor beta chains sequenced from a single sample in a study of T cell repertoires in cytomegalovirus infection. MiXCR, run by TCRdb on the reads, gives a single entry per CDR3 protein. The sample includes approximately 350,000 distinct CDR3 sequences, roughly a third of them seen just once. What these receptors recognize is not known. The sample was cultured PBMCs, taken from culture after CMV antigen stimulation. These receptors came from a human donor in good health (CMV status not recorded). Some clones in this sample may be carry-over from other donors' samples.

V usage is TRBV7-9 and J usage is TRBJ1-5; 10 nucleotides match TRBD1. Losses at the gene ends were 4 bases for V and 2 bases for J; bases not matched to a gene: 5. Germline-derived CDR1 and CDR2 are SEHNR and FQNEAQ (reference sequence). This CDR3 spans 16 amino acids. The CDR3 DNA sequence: TGTGCCAGCAGCTCCGGGACAGGGGTAGGCAATCAGCCCCAGCATTTT. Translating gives CASSSGTGVGNQPQHF.

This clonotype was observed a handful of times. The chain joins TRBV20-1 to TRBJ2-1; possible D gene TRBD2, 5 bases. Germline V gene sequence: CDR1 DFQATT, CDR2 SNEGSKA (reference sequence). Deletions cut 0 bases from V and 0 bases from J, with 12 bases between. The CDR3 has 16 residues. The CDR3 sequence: CSARDVGGSSYNEQFF. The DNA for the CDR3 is TGCAGTGCTAGAGATGTGGGCGGGTCCTCCTACAATGAGCAGTTCTTC.

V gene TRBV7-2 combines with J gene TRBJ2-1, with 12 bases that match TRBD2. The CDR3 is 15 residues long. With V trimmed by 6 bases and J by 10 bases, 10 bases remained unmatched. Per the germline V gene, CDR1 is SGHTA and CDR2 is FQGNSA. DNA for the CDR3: TGTGCCAGCAGAAGACTAGCGGGAGCCGGGCCCGAGCAGTTCTTC. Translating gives CASRRLAGAGPEQFF.

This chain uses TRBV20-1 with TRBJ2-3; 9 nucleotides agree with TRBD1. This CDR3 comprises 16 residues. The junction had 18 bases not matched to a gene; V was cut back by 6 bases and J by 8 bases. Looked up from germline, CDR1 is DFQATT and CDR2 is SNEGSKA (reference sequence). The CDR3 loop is CSAATRLTGGEGTQYF. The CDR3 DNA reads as TGCAGTGCCGCCACCCGTCTAACAGGGGGCGAGGGTACGCAGTATTTT.

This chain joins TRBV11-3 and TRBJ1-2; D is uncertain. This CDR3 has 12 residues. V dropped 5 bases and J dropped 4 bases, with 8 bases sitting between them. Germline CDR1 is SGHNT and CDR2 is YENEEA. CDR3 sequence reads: CASSQSGYGYTF. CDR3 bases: TGTGCCAGCAGCCAGTCCGGCTATGGCTACACCTTC.

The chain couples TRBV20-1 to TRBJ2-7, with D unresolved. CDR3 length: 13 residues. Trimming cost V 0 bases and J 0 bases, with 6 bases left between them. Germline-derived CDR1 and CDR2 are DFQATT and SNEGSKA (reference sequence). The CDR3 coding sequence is TGCAGTGCTAGAGATTCAAACTCCTACGAGCAGTACTTC. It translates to CSARDSNSYEQYF.

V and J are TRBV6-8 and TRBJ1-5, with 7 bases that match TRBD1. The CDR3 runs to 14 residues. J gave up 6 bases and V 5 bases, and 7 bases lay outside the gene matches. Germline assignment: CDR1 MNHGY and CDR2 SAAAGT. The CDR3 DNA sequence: TGTGCCAGCAGTCGTACAGGGGTGGTTCAGCCCCAGCATTTT. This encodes CASSRTGVVQPQHF.

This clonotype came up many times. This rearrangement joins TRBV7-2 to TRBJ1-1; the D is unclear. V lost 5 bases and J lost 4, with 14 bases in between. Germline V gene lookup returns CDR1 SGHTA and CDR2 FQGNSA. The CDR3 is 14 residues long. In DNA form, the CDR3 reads TGTGCCAGCAGCCAGGCAAGGGCGACCACTGAAGCTTTCTTT. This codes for CASSQARATTEAFF. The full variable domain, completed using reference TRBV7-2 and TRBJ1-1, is GAGVSQSPSNKVTEKGKDVELRCDPISGHTALYWYRQSLGQGLEFLIYFQGNSAPDKSGLPSDRFSAERTGGSVSTLTIQRTQQEDSAVYLCASSQARATTEAFFGQGTRLTVV.

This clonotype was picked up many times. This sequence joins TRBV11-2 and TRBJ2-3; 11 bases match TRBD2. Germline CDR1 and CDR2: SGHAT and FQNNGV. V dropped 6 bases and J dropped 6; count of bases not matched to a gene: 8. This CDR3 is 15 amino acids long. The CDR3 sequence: CASSPLAGGSDTQYF. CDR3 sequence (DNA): TGTGCCAGCAGTCCTCTAGCGGGAGGATCCGATACGCAGTATTTT.

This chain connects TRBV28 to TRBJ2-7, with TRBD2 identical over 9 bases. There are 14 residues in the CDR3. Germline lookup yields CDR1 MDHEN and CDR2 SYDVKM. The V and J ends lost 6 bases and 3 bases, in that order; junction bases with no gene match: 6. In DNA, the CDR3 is TGTGCCAGCAGGGAGAATAGCGGGGGCTACGAGCAGTACTTC. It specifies CASRENSGGYEQYF.

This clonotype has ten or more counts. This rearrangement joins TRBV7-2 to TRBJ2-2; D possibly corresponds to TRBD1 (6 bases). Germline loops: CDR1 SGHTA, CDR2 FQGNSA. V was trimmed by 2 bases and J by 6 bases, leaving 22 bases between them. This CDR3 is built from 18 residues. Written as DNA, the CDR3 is TGTGCCAGCAGCTTAAGGCTTCCGGGACACGGAAATTCCGGGGAGCTGTTTTTT. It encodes CASSLRLPGHGNSGELFF.

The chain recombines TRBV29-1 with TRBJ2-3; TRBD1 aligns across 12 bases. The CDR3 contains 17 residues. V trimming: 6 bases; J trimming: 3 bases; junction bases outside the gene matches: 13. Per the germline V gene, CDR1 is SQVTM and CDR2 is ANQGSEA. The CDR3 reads CSVGLGTGGLFTDTQYF. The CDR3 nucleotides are TGCAGCGTGGGACTCGGGACAGGGGGCCTATTTACAGATACGCAGTATTTT.

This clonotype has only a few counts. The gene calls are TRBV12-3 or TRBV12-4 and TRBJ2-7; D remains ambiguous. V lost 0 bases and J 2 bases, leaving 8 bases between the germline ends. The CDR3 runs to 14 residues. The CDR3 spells CASSLAGPTYEQYF. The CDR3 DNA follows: TGTGCCAGCAGTTTAGCCGGCCCGACCTACGAGCAGTACTTC.

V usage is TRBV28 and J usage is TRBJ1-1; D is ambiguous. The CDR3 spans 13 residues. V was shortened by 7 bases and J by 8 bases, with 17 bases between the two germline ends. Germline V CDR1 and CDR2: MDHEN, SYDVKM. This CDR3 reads CASTGRQRSEAFF. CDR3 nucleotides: TGTGCCAGCACCGGCCGGCAGAGGTCGGAAGCTTTCTTT.

The CDR3 here is CASRDTSGSAHEQYV. For the CDR3, the DNA is TGTGCCAGCAGGGATACTAGCGGGAGTGCCCACGAGCAGTACGTC. The chain links TRBV11-2 to TRBJ2-7; 11 bases fit TRBD2. Germline CDR1 reads SGHAT; CDR2 reads FQNNGV. This CDR3 comprises 15 residues. Losses at the gene ends were 6 bases for V and 5 bases for J; bases not matched to a gene: 9.

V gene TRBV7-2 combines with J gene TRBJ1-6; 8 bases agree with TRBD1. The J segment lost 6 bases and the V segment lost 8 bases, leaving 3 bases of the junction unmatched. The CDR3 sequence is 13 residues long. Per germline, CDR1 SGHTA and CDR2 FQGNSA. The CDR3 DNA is TGTGCCAGCTGCCAGGGGGCTAATTCACCCCTCCACTTT. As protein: CASCQGANSPLHF.

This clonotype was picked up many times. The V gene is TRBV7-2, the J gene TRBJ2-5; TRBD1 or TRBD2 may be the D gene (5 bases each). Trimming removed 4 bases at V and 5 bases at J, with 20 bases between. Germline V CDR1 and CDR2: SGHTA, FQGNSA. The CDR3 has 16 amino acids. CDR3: CASSYPGERDGETQYF. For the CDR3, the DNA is TGTGCCAGCAGCTACCCTGGAGAACGGGACGGGGAGACCCAGTACTTC.

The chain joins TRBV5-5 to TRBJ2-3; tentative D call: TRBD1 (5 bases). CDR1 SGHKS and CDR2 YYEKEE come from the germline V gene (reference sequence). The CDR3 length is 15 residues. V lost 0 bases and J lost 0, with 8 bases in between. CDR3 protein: CASSLDRMSTDTQYF. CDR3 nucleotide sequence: TGTGCCAGCAGCTTGGACAGGATGAGCACAGATACGCAGTATTTT.

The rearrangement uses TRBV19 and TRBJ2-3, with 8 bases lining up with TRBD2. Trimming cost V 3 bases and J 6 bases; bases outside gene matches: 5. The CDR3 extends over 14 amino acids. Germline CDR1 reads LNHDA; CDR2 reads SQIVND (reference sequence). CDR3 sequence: CASSIIAGPDTQYF. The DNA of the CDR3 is TGTGCCAGTAGTATTATAGCGGGGCCGGATACGCAGTATTTT.

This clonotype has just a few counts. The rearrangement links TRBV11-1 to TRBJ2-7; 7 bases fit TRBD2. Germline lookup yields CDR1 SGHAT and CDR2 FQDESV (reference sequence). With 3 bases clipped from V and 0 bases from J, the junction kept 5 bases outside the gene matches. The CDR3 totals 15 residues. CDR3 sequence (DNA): TGTGCCAGCAGCTTTCCTAGCGGATTCTCCTACGAGCAGTACTTC. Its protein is CASSFPSGFSYEQYF.

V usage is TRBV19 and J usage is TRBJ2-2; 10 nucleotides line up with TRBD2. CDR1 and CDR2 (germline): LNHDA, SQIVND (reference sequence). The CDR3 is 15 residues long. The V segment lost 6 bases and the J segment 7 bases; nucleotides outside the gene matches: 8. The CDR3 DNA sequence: TGTGCCAGTAGGACTAGCGGGCATTTCGGCGGGGAGCTGTTTTTT. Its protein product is CASRTSGHFGGELFF. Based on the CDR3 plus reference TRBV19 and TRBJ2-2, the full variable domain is DGGITQSPKYLFRKEGQNVTLSCEQNLNHDAMYWYRQDPGQGLRLIYYSQIVNDFQKGDIAEGYSVSREKKESFPLTVTSAQKNPTAFYLCASRTSGHFGGELFFGEGSRLTVL.

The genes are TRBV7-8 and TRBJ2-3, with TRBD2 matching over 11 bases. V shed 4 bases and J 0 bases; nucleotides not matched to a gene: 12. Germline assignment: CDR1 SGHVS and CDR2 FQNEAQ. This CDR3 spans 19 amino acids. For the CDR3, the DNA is TGTGCCAGCAGCTCCGGACTAGCGGGCTTTTGGGATAGCACAGATACGCAGTATTTT. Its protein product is CASSSGLAGFWDSTDTQYF. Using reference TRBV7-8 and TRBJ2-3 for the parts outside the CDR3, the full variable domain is GAGVSQSPRYKVAKRGQDVALRCDPISGHVSLFWYQQALGQGPEFLTYFQNEAQLDKSGLPSDRFFAERPEGSVSTLKIQRTQQEDSAVYLCASSSGLAGFWDSTDTQYFGPGTRLTVL.

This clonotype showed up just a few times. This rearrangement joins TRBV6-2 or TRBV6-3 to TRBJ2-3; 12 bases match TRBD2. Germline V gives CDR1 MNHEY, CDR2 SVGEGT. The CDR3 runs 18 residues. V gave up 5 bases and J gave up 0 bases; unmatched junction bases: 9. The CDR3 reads CASSRPSGRATSTDTQYF. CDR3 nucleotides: TGTGCCAGCAGTCGGCCTAGCGGGAGGGCCACTAGCACAGATACGCAGTATTTT.

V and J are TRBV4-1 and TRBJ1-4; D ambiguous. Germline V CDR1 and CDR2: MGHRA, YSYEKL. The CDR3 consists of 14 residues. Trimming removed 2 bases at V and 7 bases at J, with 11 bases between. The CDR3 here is CASSQMGYSEKLFF. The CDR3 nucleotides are TGCGCCAGCAGCCAAATGGGGTACAGTGAAAAACTGTTTTTT.

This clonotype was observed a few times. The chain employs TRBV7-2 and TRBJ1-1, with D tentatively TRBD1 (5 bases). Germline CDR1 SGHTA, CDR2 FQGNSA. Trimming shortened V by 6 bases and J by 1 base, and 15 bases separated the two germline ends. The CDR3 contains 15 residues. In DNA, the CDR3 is TGTGCCAGCAGGCCCCCGGGACGTTCGAACACTGAAGCTTTCTTT. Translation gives CASRPPGRSNTEAFF.